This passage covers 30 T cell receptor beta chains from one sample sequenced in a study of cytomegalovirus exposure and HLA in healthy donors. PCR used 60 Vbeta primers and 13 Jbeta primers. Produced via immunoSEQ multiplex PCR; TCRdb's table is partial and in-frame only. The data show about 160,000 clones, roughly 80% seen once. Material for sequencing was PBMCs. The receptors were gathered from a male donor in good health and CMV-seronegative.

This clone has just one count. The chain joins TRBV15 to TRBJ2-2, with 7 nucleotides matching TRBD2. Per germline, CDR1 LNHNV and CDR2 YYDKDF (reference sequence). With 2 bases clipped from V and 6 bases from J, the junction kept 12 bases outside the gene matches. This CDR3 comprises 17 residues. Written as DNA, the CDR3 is TGTGCCACCAGCAGACCTTCCCGGACTAGGAGATCCGGGGAGCTGTTTTTT. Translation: CATSRPSRTRRSGELFF.

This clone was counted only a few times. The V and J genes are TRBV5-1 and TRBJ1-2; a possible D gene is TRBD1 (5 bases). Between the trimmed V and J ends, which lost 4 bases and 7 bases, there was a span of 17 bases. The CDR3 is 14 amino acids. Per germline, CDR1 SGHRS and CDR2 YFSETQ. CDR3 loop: CASSGGVESPGYTF. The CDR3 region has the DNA TGCGCCAGCAGCGGGGGGGTAGAGAGCCCTGGCTACACCTTC.

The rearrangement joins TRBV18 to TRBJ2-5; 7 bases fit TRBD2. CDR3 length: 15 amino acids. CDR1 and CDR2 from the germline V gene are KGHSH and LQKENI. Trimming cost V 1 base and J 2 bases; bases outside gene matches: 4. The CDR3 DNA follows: TGTGCCAGCTCACCACTCAGCGGGGCACAAGAGACCCAGTACTTC. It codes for CASSPLSGAQETQYF.

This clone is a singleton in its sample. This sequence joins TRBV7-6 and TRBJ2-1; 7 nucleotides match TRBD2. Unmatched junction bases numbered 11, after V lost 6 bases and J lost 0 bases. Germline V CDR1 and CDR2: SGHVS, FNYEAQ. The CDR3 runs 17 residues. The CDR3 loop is CASRPSPGGSSYNEQFF. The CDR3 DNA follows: TGTGCCAGCAGACCCTCTCCCGGCGGGAGCTCCTACAATGAGCAGTTCTTC.

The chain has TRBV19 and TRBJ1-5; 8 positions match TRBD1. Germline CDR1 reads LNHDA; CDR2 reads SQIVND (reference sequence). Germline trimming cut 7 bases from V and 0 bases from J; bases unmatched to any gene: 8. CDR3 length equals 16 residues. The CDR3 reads CASMELQGVSNQPQHF. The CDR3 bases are TGTGCCAGTATGGAACTACAGGGGGTTAGCAATCAGCCCCAGCATTTT.

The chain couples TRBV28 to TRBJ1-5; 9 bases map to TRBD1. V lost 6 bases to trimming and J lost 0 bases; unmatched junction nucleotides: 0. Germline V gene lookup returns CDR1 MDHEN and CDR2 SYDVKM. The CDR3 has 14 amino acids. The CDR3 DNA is TGTGCCAGCAGGACAGGGGGTAGCAATCAGCCCCAGCATTTT. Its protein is CASRTGGSNQPQHF.

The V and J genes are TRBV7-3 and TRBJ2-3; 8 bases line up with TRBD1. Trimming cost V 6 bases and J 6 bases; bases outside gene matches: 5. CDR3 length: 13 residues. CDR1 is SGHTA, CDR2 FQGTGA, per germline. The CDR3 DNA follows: TGTGCCAGCAGTCGGGGACAGGCGGATACGCAGTATTTT. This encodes CASSRGQADTQYF. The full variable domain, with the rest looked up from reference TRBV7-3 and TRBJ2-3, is GAGVSQTPSNKVTEKGKYVELRCDPISGHTALYWYRQSLGQGPEFLIYFQGTGAADDSGLPNDRFFAVRPEGSVSTLKIQRTERGDSAVYLCASSRGQADTQYFGPGTRLTVL.

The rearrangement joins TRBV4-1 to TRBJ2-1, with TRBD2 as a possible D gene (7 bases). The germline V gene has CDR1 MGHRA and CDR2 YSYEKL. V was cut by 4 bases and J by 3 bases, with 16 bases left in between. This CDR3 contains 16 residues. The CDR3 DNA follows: TGCGCCAGCAGCCCCCCTGGGCGGGGGCTCTACAATGAGCAGTTCTTC. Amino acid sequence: CASSPPGRGLYNEQFF.

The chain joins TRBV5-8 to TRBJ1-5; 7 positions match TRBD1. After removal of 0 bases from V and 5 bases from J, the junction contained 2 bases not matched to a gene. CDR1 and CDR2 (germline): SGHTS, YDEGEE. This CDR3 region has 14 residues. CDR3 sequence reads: CASSLGQGYQPQHF. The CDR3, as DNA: TGTGCCAGCAGCTTGGGACAGGGTTATCAGCCCCAGCATTTT.

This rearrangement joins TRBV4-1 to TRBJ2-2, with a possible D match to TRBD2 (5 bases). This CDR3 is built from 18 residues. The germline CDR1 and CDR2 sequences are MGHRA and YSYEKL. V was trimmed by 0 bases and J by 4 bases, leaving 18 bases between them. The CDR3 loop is CASSQDGGQVSGTGELFF. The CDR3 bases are TGCGCCAGCAGCCAAGATGGCGGGCAGGTTTCTGGCACCGGGGAGCTGTTTTTT.

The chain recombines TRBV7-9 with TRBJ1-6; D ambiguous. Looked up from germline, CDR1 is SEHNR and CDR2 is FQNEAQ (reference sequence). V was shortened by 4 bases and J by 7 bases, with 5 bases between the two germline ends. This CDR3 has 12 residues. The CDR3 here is CASSSSNSPLHF. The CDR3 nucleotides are TGTGCCAGCAGCTCATCCAATTCACCCCTCCACTTT. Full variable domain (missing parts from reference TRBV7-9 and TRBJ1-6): DTGVSQNPRHKITKRGQNVTFRCDPISEHNRLYWYRQTLGQGPEFLTYFQNEAQLEKSRLLSDRFSAERPKGSFSTLEIQRTEQGDSAMYLCASSSSNSPLHFGNGTRLTVT.

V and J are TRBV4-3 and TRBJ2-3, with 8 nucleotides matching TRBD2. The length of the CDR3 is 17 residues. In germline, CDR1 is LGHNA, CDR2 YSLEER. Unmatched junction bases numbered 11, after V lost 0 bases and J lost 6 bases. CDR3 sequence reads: CASSQDGGAGVRDTQYF. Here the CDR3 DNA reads TGCGCCAGCAGCCAAGATGGTGGAGCGGGAGTAAGGGATACGCAGTATTTT.

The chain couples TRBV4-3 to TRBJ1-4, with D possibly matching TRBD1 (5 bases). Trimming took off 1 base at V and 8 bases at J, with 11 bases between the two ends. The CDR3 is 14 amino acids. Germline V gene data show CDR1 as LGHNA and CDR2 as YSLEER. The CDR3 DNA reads TGCGCCAGCAGCCAAGGGCGCCGGGGGGAAAAACTGTTTTTT. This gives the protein CASSQGRRGEKLFF.

The CDR3 coding sequence is TGTGCCAGCAGCGTAGATCTAGCGGGAGGGCCCGTGAGCGAGCAGTACTTC. Translated: CASSVDLAGGPVSEQYF. The V gene is TRBV9, the J gene TRBJ2-7; 12 positions match TRBD2. After removal of 0 bases from V and 6 bases from J, the junction contained 10 bases not matched to a gene. Germline-derived CDR1 and CDR2 are SGDLS and YYNGEE. The CDR3 is made up of 17 amino acids.

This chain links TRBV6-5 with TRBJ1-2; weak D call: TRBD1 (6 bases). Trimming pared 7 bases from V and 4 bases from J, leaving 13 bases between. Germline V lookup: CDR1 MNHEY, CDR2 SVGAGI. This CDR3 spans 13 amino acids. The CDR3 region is CASTHREGYGYTF. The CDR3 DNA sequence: TGTGCCAGCACCCACAGGGAGGGCTATGGCTACACCTTC.

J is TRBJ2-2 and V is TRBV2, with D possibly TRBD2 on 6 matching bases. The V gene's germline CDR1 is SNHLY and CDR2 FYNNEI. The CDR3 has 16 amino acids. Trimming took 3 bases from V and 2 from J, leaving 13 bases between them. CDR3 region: CASSDSGGANTGELFF. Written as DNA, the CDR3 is TGTGCCAGCAGTGACTCGGGCGGGGCCAACACCGGGGAGCTGTTTTTT.

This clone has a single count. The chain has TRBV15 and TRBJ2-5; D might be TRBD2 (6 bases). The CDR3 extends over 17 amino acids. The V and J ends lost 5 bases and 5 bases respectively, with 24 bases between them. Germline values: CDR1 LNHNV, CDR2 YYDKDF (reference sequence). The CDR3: CATSPSFSRTTRETQYF. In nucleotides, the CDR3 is TGTGCCACCAGCCCGTCCTTTTCGCGAACGACTAGGGAGACCCAGTACTTC.

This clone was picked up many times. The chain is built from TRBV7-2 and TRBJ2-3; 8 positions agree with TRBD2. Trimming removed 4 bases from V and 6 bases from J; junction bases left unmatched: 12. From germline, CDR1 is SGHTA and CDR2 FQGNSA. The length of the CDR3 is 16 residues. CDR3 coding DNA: TGTGCCAGCAGCTCAGCCGGAGCGGGAGTAGGTGATACGCAGTATTTT. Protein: CASSSAGAGVGDTQYF. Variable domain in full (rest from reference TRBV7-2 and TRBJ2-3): GAGVSQSPSNKVTEKGKDVELRCDPISGHTALYWYRQSLGQGLEFLIYFQGNSAPDKSGLPSDRFSAERTGGSVSTLTIQRTQQEDSAVYLCASSSAGAGVGDTQYFGPGTRLTVL.

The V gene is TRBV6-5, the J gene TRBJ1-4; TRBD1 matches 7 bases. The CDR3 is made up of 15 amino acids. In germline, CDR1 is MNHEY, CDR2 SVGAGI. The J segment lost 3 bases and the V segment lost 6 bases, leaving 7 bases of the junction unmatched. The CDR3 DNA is TGTGCCAGCAGCCTTAACAGGGGATCTAATGAAAAACTGTTTTTT. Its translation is CASSLNRGSNEKLFF.

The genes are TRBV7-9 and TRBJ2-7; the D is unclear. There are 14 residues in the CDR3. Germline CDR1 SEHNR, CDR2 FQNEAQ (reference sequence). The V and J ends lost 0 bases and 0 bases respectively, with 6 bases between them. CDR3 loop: CASSLAVRSYEQYF. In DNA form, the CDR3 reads TGTGCCAGCAGCTTAGCCGTTCGCTCCTACGAGCAGTACTTC.

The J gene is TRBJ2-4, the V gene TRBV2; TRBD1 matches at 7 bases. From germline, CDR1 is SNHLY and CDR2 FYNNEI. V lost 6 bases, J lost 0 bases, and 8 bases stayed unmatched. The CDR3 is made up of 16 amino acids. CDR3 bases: TGTGCCAGCAGAACGGGGACAGCTCTAGCCAAAAACATTCAGTACTTC. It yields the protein CASRTGTALAKNIQYF.

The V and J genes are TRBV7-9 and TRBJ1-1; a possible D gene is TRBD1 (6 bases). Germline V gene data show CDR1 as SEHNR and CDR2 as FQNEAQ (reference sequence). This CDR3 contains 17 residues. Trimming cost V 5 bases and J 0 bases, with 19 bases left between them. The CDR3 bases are TGTGCCAGCAGCCGAAGAACTATAGGACAGTTGAACACTGAAGCTTTCTTT. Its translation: CASSRRTIGQLNTEAFF.

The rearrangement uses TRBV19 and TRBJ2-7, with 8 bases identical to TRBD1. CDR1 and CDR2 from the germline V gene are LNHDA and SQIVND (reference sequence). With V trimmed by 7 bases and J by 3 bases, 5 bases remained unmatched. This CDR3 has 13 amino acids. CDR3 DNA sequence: TGTGCCAGTACCAAAGACAGGGGCTACGAGCAGTACTTC. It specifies CASTKDRGYEQYF.

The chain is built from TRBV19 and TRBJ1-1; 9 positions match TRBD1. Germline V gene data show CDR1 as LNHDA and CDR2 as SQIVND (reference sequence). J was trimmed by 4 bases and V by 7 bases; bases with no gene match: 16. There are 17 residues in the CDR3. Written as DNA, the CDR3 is TGTGCCAGTATTGGGGCGACAGGGGGGGGCCTTTTCACTGAAGCTTTCTTT. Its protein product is CASIGATGGGLFTEAFF.

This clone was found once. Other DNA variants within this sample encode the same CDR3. CDR3 protein: CASSDLAGGRTDTQYF. DNA for the CDR3: TGTGCCAGCAGTGATTTAGCGGGTGGCCGCACAGATACGCAGTATTTT. The chain uses TRBV6-1 and TRBJ2-3; 7 bases match TRBD2. The CDR3 totals 16 residues. Per the germline V gene, CDR1 is MNHNS and CDR2 is SASEGT. The junction had 7 bases not matched to a gene; V was cut back by 3 bases and J by 1 base.

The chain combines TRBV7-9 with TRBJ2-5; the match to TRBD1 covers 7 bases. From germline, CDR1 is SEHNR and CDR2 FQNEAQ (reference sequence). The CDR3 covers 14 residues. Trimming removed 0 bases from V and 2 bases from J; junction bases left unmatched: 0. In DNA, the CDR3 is TGTGCCAGCAGCTTAGCGGGACAGCAAGAGACCCAGTACTTC. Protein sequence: CASSLAGQQETQYF.

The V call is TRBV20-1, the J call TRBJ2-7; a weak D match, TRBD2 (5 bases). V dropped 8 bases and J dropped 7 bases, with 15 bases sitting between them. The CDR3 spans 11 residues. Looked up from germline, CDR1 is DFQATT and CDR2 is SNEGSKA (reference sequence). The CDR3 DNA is TGCAGTACCCCCGGGCCGGGGGAGCAGTACTTC. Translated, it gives CSTPGPGEQYF.

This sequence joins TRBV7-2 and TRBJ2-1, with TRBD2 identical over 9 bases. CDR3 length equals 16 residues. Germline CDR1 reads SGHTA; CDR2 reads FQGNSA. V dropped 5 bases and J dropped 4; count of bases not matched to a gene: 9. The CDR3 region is CASSVTGTSLYNEQFF. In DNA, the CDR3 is TGTGCCAGCAGCGTCACCGGGACTAGCTTGTACAATGAGCAGTTCTTC.

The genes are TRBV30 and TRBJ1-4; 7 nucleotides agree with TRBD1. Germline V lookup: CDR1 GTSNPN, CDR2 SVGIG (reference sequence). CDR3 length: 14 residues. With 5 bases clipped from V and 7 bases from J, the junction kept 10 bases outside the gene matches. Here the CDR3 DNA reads TGTGCCTGGGGGGACAGAGCCGGGGGTGAAAAACTGTTTTTT. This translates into CAWGDRAGGEKLFF. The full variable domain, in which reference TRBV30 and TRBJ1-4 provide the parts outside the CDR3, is SQTIHQWPATLVQPVGSPLSLECTVEGTSNPNLYWYRQAAGRGLQLLFYSVGIGQISSEVPQNLSASRPQDRQFILSSKKLLLSDSGFYLCAWGDRAGGEKLFFGSGTQLSVL.

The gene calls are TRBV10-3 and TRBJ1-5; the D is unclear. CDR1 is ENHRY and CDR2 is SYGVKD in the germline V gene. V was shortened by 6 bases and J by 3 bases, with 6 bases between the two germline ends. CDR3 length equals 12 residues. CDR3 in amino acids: CAISQVNQPQHF. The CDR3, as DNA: TGTGCCATCAGCCAGGTCAATCAGCCCCAGCATTTT.